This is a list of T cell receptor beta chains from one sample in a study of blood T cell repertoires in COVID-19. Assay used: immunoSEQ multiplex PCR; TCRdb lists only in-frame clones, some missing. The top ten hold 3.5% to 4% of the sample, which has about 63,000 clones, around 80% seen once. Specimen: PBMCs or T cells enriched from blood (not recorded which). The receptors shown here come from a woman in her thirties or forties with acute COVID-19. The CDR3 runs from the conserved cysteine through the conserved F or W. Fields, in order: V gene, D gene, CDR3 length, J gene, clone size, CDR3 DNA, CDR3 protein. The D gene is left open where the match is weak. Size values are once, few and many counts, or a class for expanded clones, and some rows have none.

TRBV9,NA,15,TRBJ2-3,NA,TGTGCCAGCAGCGTGGGTACAGCCCGCACAGATACGCAGTATTTT,CASSVGTARTDTQYF
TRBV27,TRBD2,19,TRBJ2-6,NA,TGTGCCAGCAGTCCGGGACTAGCGGGGAAAAGCTCGGGGGCCAACGTCCTGACTTTC,CASSPGLAGKSSGANVLTF
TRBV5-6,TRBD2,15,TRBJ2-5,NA,TGTGCCAGCAGCTTGAGGCTAGCGGGAGTCGAGACCCAGTACTTC,CASSLRLAGVETQYF
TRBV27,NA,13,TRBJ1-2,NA,TGTGCCAGCGGGGCGCAACCTAACTATGGCTACACCTTC,CASGAQPNYGYTF
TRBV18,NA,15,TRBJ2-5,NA,TGTGCCAGCTCACCACCGAACCAGGGCCAAGAGACCCAGTACTTC,CASSPPNQGQETQYF
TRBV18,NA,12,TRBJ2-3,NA,TGTGCCAGCTCACCGAACTCAGATACGCAGTATTTT,CASSPNSDTQYF
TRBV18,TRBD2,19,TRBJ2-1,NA,TGTGCCAGCTCACCTCCGGGACTAGCGGGCCTGAGCTCCTACAATGAGCAGTTCTTC,CASSPPGLAGLSSYNEQFF
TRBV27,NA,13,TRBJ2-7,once,TGTGCCAGCAGTTTATCCCAGGGTGCCGAGCAGTACTTC,CASSLSQGAEQYF
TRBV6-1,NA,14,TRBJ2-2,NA,TGTGCCAGCAGTGAACTTCCGGACACCGGGGAGCTGTTTTTT,CASSELPDTGELFF
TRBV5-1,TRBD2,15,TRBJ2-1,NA,TGCGCCAGCAGCTTGGCCGGGACTACTACCGCCGAGCAGTTCTTC,CASSLAGTTTAEQFF
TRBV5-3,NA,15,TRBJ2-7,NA,TGTGCCAGAAGCTTGGGGGGCGGGATCTCTAGTGAGCAGTACTTC,CARSLGGGISSEQYF
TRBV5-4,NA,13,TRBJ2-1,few,TGTGCCAGCAGCTTGGGGCATATCAATGAGCAGTTCTTC,CASSLGHINEQFF
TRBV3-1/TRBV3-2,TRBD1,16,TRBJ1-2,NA,TGTGCCAGCAGCCAAGTGCCGGCGGACAGGGTTTATGGCTACACCTTC,CASSQVPADRVYGYTF
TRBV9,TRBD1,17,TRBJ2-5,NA,TGTGCCAGCAGGGTAAATCCCCCGGGACAGGAGGTAGAGACCCAGTACTTC,CASRVNPPGQEVETQYF
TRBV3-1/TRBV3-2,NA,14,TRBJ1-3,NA,TGTGCCAGCAGCCAGGGGGGAACCGGAAACACCATATATTTT,CASSQGGTGNTIYF
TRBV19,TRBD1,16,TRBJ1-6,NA,TGTGCCAGTACCACCCTCCAGGGGGATAGAGATTCACCCCTCCACTTT,CASTTLQGDRDSPLHF
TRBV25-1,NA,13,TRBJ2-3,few,TGTGCCAGCCTCGGGTATAGCACAGATACGCAGTATTTT,CASLGYSTDTQYF
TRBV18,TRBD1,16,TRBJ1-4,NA,TGTGCCAGCTCAGTACAGGGGACTCGCAGTGGTGAAAAACTGTTTTTT,CASSVQGTRSGEKLFF